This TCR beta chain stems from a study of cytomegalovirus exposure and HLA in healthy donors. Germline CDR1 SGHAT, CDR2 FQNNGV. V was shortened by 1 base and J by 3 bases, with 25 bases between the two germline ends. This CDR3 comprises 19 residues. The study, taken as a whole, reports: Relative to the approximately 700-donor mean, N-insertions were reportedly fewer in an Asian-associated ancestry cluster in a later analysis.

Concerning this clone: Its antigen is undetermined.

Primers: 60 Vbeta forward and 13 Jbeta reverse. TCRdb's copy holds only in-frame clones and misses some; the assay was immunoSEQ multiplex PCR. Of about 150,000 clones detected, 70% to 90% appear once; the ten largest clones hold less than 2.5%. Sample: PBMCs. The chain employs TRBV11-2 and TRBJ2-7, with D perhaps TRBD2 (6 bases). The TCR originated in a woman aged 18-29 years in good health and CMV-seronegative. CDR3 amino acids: CASSLVRGGRGIAFYEQYF. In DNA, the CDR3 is TGTGCCAGCAGCTTAGTAAGGGGAGGACGCGGGATCGCCTTCTACGAGCAGTACTTC.